These 26 T cell receptor beta chains came from one sample sequenced in a study of response to subunit inactivated influenza vaccine. TCRdb re-derived calls from the RT-PCR reads in MiXCR, one entry per CDR3 protein. The table shows more than 450,000 distinct CDR3 sequences, with approximately 7.1% occurring only once. This sample comprised PBMCs from blood, obtained less than 30 months after vaccination. The source of these receptors is a man in his fifties or sixties who received an inactivated influenza vaccine.

The V call is TRBV7-2, the J call TRBJ2-1, with TRBD2 identical over 11 bases. This CDR3 is 14 amino acids long. The germline CDR1 and CDR2 sequences are SGHTA and FQGNSA. Unmatched junction bases numbered 12, after V lost 5 bases and J lost 15 bases. CDR3 residues: CASSTELAGETWFF. The CDR3 coding sequence is TGTGCCAGCAGCACCGAACTAGCGGGAGAAACTTGGTTCTTC.

This CDR3 reads CASSSRQGDMAETQYF. CDR3 bases: TGCGCCAGCAGTTCGAGACAGGGGGATATGGCAGAGACCCAGTACTTC. The chain couples TRBV5-1 to TRBJ2-5; 9 positions match TRBD1. Unmatched junction bases numbered 12, after V lost 5 bases and J lost 4 bases. Germline assignment: CDR1 SGHRS and CDR2 YFSETQ. There are 16 residues in the CDR3. Based on the CDR3 plus reference TRBV5-1 and TRBJ2-5, the full variable domain is KAGVTQTPRYLIKTRGQQVTLSCSPISGHRSVSWYQQTPGQGLQFLFEYFSETQRNKGNFPGRFSGRQFSNSRSEMNVSTLELGDSALYLCASSSRQGDMAETQYFGPGTRLLVL.

This chain links TRBV6-5 with TRBJ2-3; 7 bases map to TRBD2. J lost 0 bases, V lost 3 bases, and 15 bases had no gene match. CDR3 length: 19 amino acids. Germline CDR1 reads MNHEY; CDR2 reads SVGAGI. The CDR3 sequence is CASSYGWGGGGPSTDTQYF. CDR3 DNA sequence: TGTGCCAGCAGTTATGGCTGGGGCGGGGGAGGACCTAGCACAGATACGCAGTATTTT.

This clonotype appeared many times. The V and J genes are TRBV3-1 and TRBJ2-7; D remains unclear. Trimming shortened V by 1 base and J by 4 bases, and 5 bases separated the two germline ends. Germline assignment: CDR1 LGHDT and CDR2 YNNKEL (reference sequence). CDR3 size: 12 residues. CDR3 sequence (DNA): TGTGCCAGCAGCCAAGGCCTATACGAGCAGTACTTC. Its protein product is CASSQGLYEQYF.

The CDR3 region is CASTDGASNYGYTF. The CDR3 DNA reads TGTGCCAGCACCGACGGGGCCTCAAACTATGGCTACACCTTC. This chain joins TRBV12-3 or TRBV12-4 and TRBJ1-2, with D perhaps TRBD1 (5 bases). With 7 bases removed from V and 2 bases from J, the gap between germline ends came to 14 bases. This CDR3 has 14 amino acids.

The chain couples TRBV7-9 to TRBJ2-7; D unresolved. CDR1 is SEHNR, CDR2 FQNEAQ, per germline (reference sequence). The CDR3 consists of 14 residues. Trimming cost V 3 bases and J 4 bases, with 13 bases left between them. CDR3 amino acids: CASSFTTRPYEQYF. DNA of the CDR3: TGTGCCAGCAGCTTTACCACCCGCCCTTACGAGCAGTACTTC.

The chain recombines TRBV9 with TRBJ2-3; 9 bases agree with TRBD2. Germline lookup yields CDR1 SGDLS and CDR2 YYNGEE. The CDR3 runs 17 residues. V was pared by 2 bases and J by 0 bases, with 7 bases of the junction left unmatched. The CDR3 DNA sequence: TGTGCCAGCAGCGTCCATAAAGCGGGAGGTAGCACAGATACGCAGTATTTT. This translates into CASSVHKAGGSTDTQYF.

This clonotype was recorded at least ten times. The chain links TRBV7-2 to TRBJ2-2; no clear D gene. Germline assignment: CDR1 SGHTA and CDR2 FQGNSA. The CDR3 consists of 14 residues. Trimming removed 0 bases from V and 6 bases from J, with 8 bases in between. The CDR3 region is CASSLASDAGELFF. In nucleotides, the CDR3 is TGTGCCAGCAGCTTAGCGTCGGACGCCGGGGAGCTGTTTTTT.

This clonotype has only a few counts. V and J are TRBV4-2 and TRBJ1-2, with D tentatively TRBD1 (6 bases). The CDR3 spans 17 residues. CDR1 is LGHNA and CDR2 is YNFKEQ in the germline V gene. Trimming cost V 0 bases and J 3 bases, with 17 bases left between them. The CDR3 reads CASSQDYLGGADYGYTF. The CDR3 coding sequence is TGTGCCAGCAGCCAAGATTATTTGGGGGGCGCGGACTATGGCTACACCTTC.

In this sample, this clonotype turned up a few times. The rearrangement joins TRBV4-3 to TRBJ2-1, with 8 bases lining up with TRBD2. V was pared by 4 bases and J by 4 bases, with 12 bases of the junction left unmatched. The CDR3 extends over 17 amino acids. Germline CDR1 reads LGHNA; CDR2 reads YSLEER. The CDR3 coding sequence is TGCGCCAGCAGCCGCCAACCGAGCGGGAGTAGGTACAATGAGCAGTTCTTC. This encodes CASSRQPSGSRYNEQFF.

Ten or more counts support this clonotype. The rearrangement links TRBV20-1 to TRBJ2-7; either TRBD1 or TRBD2 may supply D (5 bases each). The CDR3 totals 15 residues. The V end was cut by 0 bases, the J end by 8 bases, with 20 bases between. CDR1 and CDR2 (germline): DFQATT, SNEGSKA (reference sequence). The CDR3 protein is CSARDSAGSMFQQYF. The CDR3, as DNA: TGCAGTGCTAGAGATTCGGCAGGGAGTATGTTCCAGCAGTACTTC.

A few counts support this clonotype. The gene calls are TRBV2 and TRBJ1-6; 7 bases are a match to TRBD1. This CDR3 comprises 15 residues. Germline loops: CDR1 SNHLY, CDR2 FYNNEI. Trimming took 2 bases from V and 7 from J; bases not matched to a gene: 5. CDR3 sequence reads: CASSELRGENSPLHF. In nucleotides, the CDR3 is TGTGCCAGCAGTGAACTCAGGGGGGAAAATTCACCCCTCCACTTT.

The CDR3, as DNA: TGCAGTGCTAGATCCCAGGAAGAGACCCAGTACTTC. It yields the protein CSARSQEETQYF. The V and J genes are TRBV20-1 and TRBJ2-5, with D unresolved. This CDR3 has 12 amino acids. Germline CDR1 is DFQATT and CDR2 is SNEGSKA (reference sequence). Trimming removed 2 bases at V and 3 bases at J, with 7 bases between.

This clonotype has a count of ten or more. This sequence joins TRBV20-1 and TRBJ2-1; the match to TRBD1 covers 9 bases. After removal of 6 bases from V and 8 bases from J, the junction contained 14 bases not matched to a gene. Germline values: CDR1 DFQATT, CDR2 SNEGSKA (reference sequence). The CDR3 contains 15 residues. This chain's CDR3 is CSAPPPTGQGHEQFF. CDR3 in DNA: TGCAGTGCCCCGCCCCCCACGGGACAGGGACATGAGCAGTTCTTC.

The CDR3 spells CASSYGLAGGTITDTQYF. The CDR3 region has the DNA TGTGCCAGCAGTTACGGATTAGCGGGGGGAACAATCACAGATACGCAGTATTTT. The V and J genes are TRBV6-5 and TRBJ2-3, with 10 nucleotides matching TRBD2. Losses at the gene ends were 2 bases for V and 2 bases for J; bases not matched to a gene: 10. The CDR3 is 18 amino acids. Germline CDR1 is MNHEY and CDR2 is SVGAGI.

This clonotype was detected a few times. The chain joins TRBV2 to TRBJ1-6; perhaps TRBD1 as D (5 bases). This CDR3 has 16 amino acids. The germline V gene encodes CDR1 SNHLY and CDR2 FYNNEI. Trimming stripped 7 bases from V and 7 bases from J, with 20 bases between. The CDR3 reads CASNLLRGSENSPLHF. CDR3 DNA: TGTGCCAGCAACCTCCTTAGGGGCTCAGAGAATTCACCCCTCCACTTT.

The J gene is TRBJ2-5, the V gene TRBV5-1, with TRBD1 matching 7 bases. V shed 1 base and J 1 base; nucleotides not matched to a gene: 10. Germline V gives CDR1 SGHRS, CDR2 YFSETQ. This CDR3 region has 17 residues. DNA of the CDR3: TGCGCCAGCAGCTTGATTCTTTCAAGGACAGGCCAAGAGACCCAGTACTTC. It encodes CASSLILSRTGQETQYF.

This rearrangement joins TRBV6-2 or TRBV6-3 to TRBJ2-1; D is ambiguous. The CDR3 runs to 12 residues. Looked up from germline, CDR1 is MNHEY and CDR2 is SVGEGT. The V and J ends lost 2 bases and 6 bases respectively, with 5 bases between them. The CDR3 loop is CASSYRLNEQFF. CDR3 sequence (DNA): TGTGCCAGCAGTTACAGGCTCAATGAGCAGTTCTTC.

This clonotype was detected many times. The V call is TRBV6-1, the J call TRBJ1-1, with 7 bases matching TRBD1. The length of the CDR3 is 14 residues. Trimming at V came to 6 bases and at J to 7 bases, leaving 11 bases not matched to a gene. CDR1 MNHNS and CDR2 SASEGT come from the germline V gene. For the CDR3, the DNA is TGTGCCAGCAGGACTTCCACAGGGGCTGATGAAGCTTTCTTT. Amino acid sequence: CASRTSTGADEAFF.

This clonotype has more than one count but fewer than ten. The CDR3 bases are TGCGCCAGCAGCCAAGTTACTAGCGGGGGGGCCTCAGAAGAGACCCAGTACTTC. Protein product: CASSQVTSGGASEETQYF. The rearrangement uses TRBV4-1 and TRBJ2-5; 13 positions match TRBD2. The length of the CDR3 is 18 residues. Germline V gene sequence: CDR1 MGHRA, CDR2 YSYEKL. J gave up 3 bases and V 1 base, and 8 bases lay outside the gene matches.

This clonotype was detected ten times or more. This CDR3 is CASSLEGGRYEQYF. The CDR3 DNA is TGTGCCAGCAGCTTGGAGGGGGGCCGCTACGAGCAGTACTTC. The rearrangement uses TRBV5-6 and TRBJ2-7; TRBD1 or TRBD2 may be the D gene (6 bases each). This CDR3 spans 14 amino acids. Germline V lookup: CDR1 SGHDT, CDR2 YYEEEE. The V end lost 0 bases, the J end lost 3 bases, and 10 bases lay between the germline ends.

The chain is built from TRBV15 and TRBJ2-5; D perhaps matches TRBD2 (5 bases). The germline CDR1 and CDR2 sequences are LNHNV and YYDKDF (reference sequence). The V end was cut by 1 base, the J end by 2 bases, with 11 bases between. CDR3 length: 15 amino acids. CDR3 nucleotide sequence: TGTGCCACCAGCAGAGCAGGAGGCAGGCAAGAGACCCAGTACTTC. It encodes CATSRAGGRQETQYF.

This clonotype was recorded at least ten times. J is TRBJ2-1 and V is TRBV10-2; 12 bases align to TRBD1. The CDR3 runs to 15 residues. The germline gives CDR1 WSHSY, CDR2 SAAADI. V shed 6 bases and J 6 bases; nucleotides not matched to a gene: 6. The chain's CDR3 is CASSPGQGAGNEQFF. CDR3 DNA sequence: TGCGCCAGCAGCCCGGGACAGGGGGCAGGCAATGAGCAGTTCTTC.

Many counts were recorded for this clonotype. The chain carries TRBV20-1 and TRBJ2-7, with D possibly being TRBD1 or TRBD2 (5 bases each). Trimming pared 3 bases from V and 0 bases from J, leaving 9 bases between. Germline values: CDR1 DFQATT, CDR2 SNEGSKA (reference sequence). There are 13 residues in the CDR3. Here the CDR3 reads CSASPGTSYEQYF. CDR3 sequence (DNA): TGCAGTGCTAGTCCCGGGACCTCCTACGAGCAGTACTTC.

This clonotype was recorded many times. The rearrangement joins TRBV5-1 to TRBJ2-7; 7 nucleotides line up with TRBD1. CDR3 length: 16 amino acids. CDR1 and CDR2 (germline): SGHRS, YFSETQ. Trimming cost V 4 bases and J 1 base; bases outside gene matches: 11. The chain's CDR3 is CASSSIGGAGSYEQYF. CDR3 sequence (DNA): TGCGCCAGCAGCAGTATAGGGGGCGCCGGATCCTACGAGCAGTACTTC.

This clonotype was recorded at least ten times. The chain links TRBV9 to TRBJ1-5; maybe TRBD1 (6 bases). This CDR3 is 13 amino acids long. From germline, CDR1 is SGDLS and CDR2 YYNGEE. Trimming pared 0 bases from V and 5 bases from J, leaving 6 bases between. The CDR3 bases are TGTGCCAGCAGCGTAGGGACAGATCAGCCCCAGCATTTT. The encoded protein is CASSVGTDQPQHF. Filled out from reference TRBV9 and TRBJ1-5, the complete variable domain reads DSGVTQTPKHLITATGQRVTLRCSPRSGDLSVYWYQQSLDQGLQFLIQYYNGEERAKGNILERFSAQQFPDLHSELNLSSLELGDSALYFCASSVGTDQPQHFGDGTRLSIL.